The 26 T cell receptor beta chains presented below share a single source sample, sequenced in a study of cytomegalovirus exposure and HLA in healthy donors. The PCR made use of 60 Vbeta and 13 Jbeta primers. The repertoire was sequenced with immunoSEQ multiplex PCR; TCRdb's copy has only in-frame clones and lacks some. The sample holds 50,000 or so clones, 72% seen once. The sequenced sample consisted of PBMCs. The receptors were sampled from a woman in her fifties or sixties in good health and CMV-seronegative.

J is TRBJ1-1 and V is TRBV27; D is unresolved. This CDR3 is built from 10 residues. Germline-derived CDR1 and CDR2 are MNHEY and SMNVEV (reference sequence). The V end lost 11 bases, the J end lost 5 bases, and 9 bases lay between the germline ends. CDR3 amino acids: CAAGRTEAFF. CDR3 DNA sequence: TGTGCCGCGGGGAGGACTGAAGCTTTCTTT.

The chain recombines TRBV7-6 with TRBJ2-2; 7 bases align to TRBD2. V trimming: 4 bases; J trimming: 6 bases; junction bases outside the gene matches: 8. Germline V CDR1 and CDR2: SGHVS, FNYEAQ. The CDR3 consists of 15 residues. In DNA form, the CDR3 reads TGTGCCAGCAGCTCCCTGACTAGCTACGCCGGGGAGCTGTTTTTT. It codes for CASSSLTSYAGELFF.

The V and J genes are TRBV7-2 and TRBJ2-7; 10 bases line up with TRBD2. The V segment lost 4 bases and the J segment 5 bases; nucleotides outside the gene matches: 5. CDR1 and CDR2 (germline): SGHTA, FQGNSA. The CDR3 spans 14 residues. The CDR3 coding sequence is TGTGCCAGCAGCTCTAGCGGGAGATATCACGAGCAGTACTTC. It specifies CASSSSGRYHEQYF. The entire variable domain, with the rest obtained from reference TRBV7-2 and TRBJ2-7, is as follows: GAGVSQSPSNKVTEKGKDVELRCDPISGHTALYWYRQSLGQGLEFLIYFQGNSAPDKSGLPSDRFSAERTGGSVSTLTIQRTQQEDSAVYLCASSSSGRYHEQYFGPGTRLTVT.

The CDR3 nucleotides read TGTGCCAGCTCGAGGGCCGCTGACTCTGGAAACACCATATATTTT. This gives the protein CASSRAADSGNTIYF. V gene TRBV18 combines with J gene TRBJ1-3; the D is unclear. CDR3 length equals 15 residues. Trimming took 6 bases from V and 0 from J, leaving 12 bases between them. Germline CDR1 KGHSH, CDR2 LQKENI.

On this clone itself: Germline and junction disagree at one end, which may indicate a read error. The chain couples TRBV25-1 to TRBJ2-7, with 7 nucleotides matching TRBD2. CDR1 and CDR2 from the germline V gene are MGHDK and SYGVNS. The CDR3 contains 12 residues. The CDR3 here is CASSGGGYEQYF. The CDR3 DNA sequence: TGTGCCAGCAGTGGGGGGGGGTACGAGCAGTACTTT.

This clone showed up just once. The rearrangement links TRBV7-7 to TRBJ2-5, with TRBD2 matching 9 bases. V gave up 1 base and J gave up 5 bases; unmatched junction bases: 5. There are 15 residues in the CDR3. Looked up from germline, CDR1 is SSHAT and CDR2 is FNYEAQ (reference sequence). In nucleotides, the CDR3 is TGTGCCAGCAGCTTAGATCTAGCGGGGAGGGAGACCCAGTACTTC. This gives the protein CASSLDLAGRETQYF.

This clone was picked up a small number of times. The gene calls are TRBV19 and TRBJ1-6; no firm D call. The germline V gene encodes CDR1 LNHDA and CDR2 SQIVND (reference sequence). The CDR3 covers 14 residues. V was clipped by 3 bases and J by 4 bases, with 7 bases between them. The CDR3 sequence: CASSISQYNSPLHF. The DNA for the CDR3 is TGTGCCAGTAGTATTTCCCAGTATAATTCACCCCTCCACTTT.

V gene TRBV30 combines with J gene TRBJ1-1; D call uncertain. There are 15 residues in the CDR3. Trimming took 1 base from V and 0 from J, leaving 12 bases between them. Germline V gene lookup returns CDR1 GTSNPN and CDR2 SVGIG (reference sequence). The CDR3 region is CAWSAHSSVNTEAFF. CDR3 sequence (DNA): TGTGCCTGGAGTGCCCACTCCTCGGTGAACACTGAAGCTTTCTTT. Drawing the rest from reference TRBV30 and TRBJ1-1, the complete variable domain is SQTIHQWPATLVQPVGSPLSLECTVEGTSNPNLYWYRQAAGRGLQLLFYSVGIGQISSEVPQNLSASRPQDRQFILSSKKLLLSDSGFYLCAWSAHSSVNTEAFFGQGTRLTVV.

J is TRBJ2-7 and V is TRBV28; TRBD2 matches at 12 bases. Germline loops: CDR1 MDHEN, CDR2 SYDVKM. CDR3 size: 14 residues. Trimming at V came to 7 bases and at J to 4 bases, leaving 5 bases not matched to a gene. The CDR3 sequence is CASMTTSGRYEQYF. The CDR3 coding sequence is TGTGCCAGCATGACGACTAGCGGGAGATACGAGCAGTACTTC. Combining the CDR3 with reference TRBV28 and TRBJ2-7 gives the whole variable domain DVKVTQSSRYLVKRTGEKVFLECVQDMDHENMFWYRQDPGLGLRLIYFSYDVKMKEKGDIPEGYSVSREKKERFSLILESASTNQTSMYLCASMTTSGRYEQYFGPGTRLTVT.

This clone was seen a handful of times. The genes are TRBV7-8 and TRBJ1-2; 8 bases are shared with TRBD1. Germline lookup yields CDR1 SGHVS and CDR2 FQNEAQ. The CDR3 totals 14 residues. V shed 4 bases and J 3 bases; nucleotides not matched to a gene: 4. For the CDR3, the DNA is TGTGCCAGCAGCTCCCCAGGGGGCTACTATGGCTACACCTTC. Protein product: CASSSPGGYYGYTF.

Only a few counts were recorded for this clone. The V and J genes are TRBV6-1 and TRBJ1-4; D unclear. Germline V gene sequence: CDR1 MNHNS, CDR2 SASEGT. The CDR3 length is 13 residues. The V end was cut by 6 bases, the J end by 8 bases, with 13 bases between. CDR3 in amino acids: CASRRTGGEKLFF. As DNA, the CDR3 is TGTGCCAGCAGGCGGACGGGAGGGGAAAAACTGTTTTTT.

The chain links TRBV5-4 to TRBJ2-7, with TRBD2 identical over 13 bases. V lost 4 bases and J lost 7; bases outside the gene matches: 2. Germline values: CDR1 SGHNT, CDR2 YYREEE (reference sequence). CDR3 length: 13 residues. This CDR3 is CASSGTSGTEQYF. In DNA, the CDR3 is TGTGCCAGCAGCGGGACTAGCGGGACTGAGCAGTACTTC.

This clone was seen once. This sequence joins TRBV25-1 and TRBJ1-6; TRBD1 is a possible D gene (5 bases). Trimming pared 4 bases from V and 5 bases from J, leaving 9 bases between. In germline, CDR1 is MGHDK, CDR2 SYGVNS. CDR3 size: 14 residues. CDR3 in amino acids: CASSGAGNNSPLHF. The CDR3 DNA sequence: TGTGCCAGCAGTGGCGCAGGGAATAATTCACCCCTCCACTTT.

This clone was seen a handful of times. V usage is TRBV19 and J usage is TRBJ1-4, with D perhaps TRBD1 (6 bases). Trimming removed 9 bases from V and 7 bases from J, with 15 bases in between. This CDR3 comprises 13 residues. The V gene's germline CDR1 is LNHDA and CDR2 SQIVND (reference sequence). The CDR3 DNA follows: TGTGCCAGCGCCGAGATAGGGGGTGAAAAACTGTTTTTT. Translated: CASAEIGGEKLFF.

This chain joins TRBV9 and TRBJ2-3; D is perhaps TRBD1 (5 bases). The CDR3 runs to 14 residues. Trimming took 3 bases from V and 6 from J, leaving 14 bases between them. Germline-derived CDR1 and CDR2 are SGDLS and YYNGEE. The CDR3 region has the DNA TGTGCCAGCAGCGAGGACAATAGGTTCGATACGCAGTATTTT. As protein: CASSEDNRFDTQYF. Together with reference TRBV9 and TRBJ2-3, the CDR3 gives the full variable domain: DSGVTQTPKHLITATGQRVTLRCSPRSGDLSVYWYQQSLDQGLQFLIQYYNGEERAKGNILERFSAQQFPDLHSELNLSSLELGDSALYFCASSEDNRFDTQYFGPGTRLTVL.

The chain has TRBV11-2 and TRBJ2-7, with 9 bases identical to TRBD1. Germline V CDR1 and CDR2: SGHAT, FQNNGV. V shed 5 bases and J 5 bases; nucleotides not matched to a gene: 13. The CDR3 totals 16 residues. This CDR3 reads CASSRGGTGRSHEQYF. DNA for the CDR3: TGTGCCAGCAGCAGGGGGGGGACAGGGCGGTCCCACGAGCAGTACTTC.

This chain uses TRBV7-2 with TRBJ2-1; 12 nucleotides line up with TRBD2. Germline-derived CDR1 and CDR2 are SGHTA and FQGNSA. The CDR3 runs 15 residues. After removal of 2 bases from V and 7 bases from J, the junction contained 3 bases not matched to a gene. The CDR3 nucleotides read TGTGCCAGCAGCTTAAGGACTAGCGGGGTTAATGAGCAGTTCTTC. It encodes CASSLRTSGVNEQFF.

This clone was seen more than once but under ten times. The gene calls are TRBV10-2 and TRBJ2-1; 9 bases map to TRBD2. Looked up from germline, CDR1 is WSHSY and CDR2 is SAAADI. The CDR3 is 14 residues long. V lost 6 bases to trimming and J lost 6 bases; unmatched junction nucleotides: 6. The CDR3 spells CASRRTSAGNEQFF. In nucleotides, the CDR3 is TGCGCCAGCAGGAGGACTAGCGCGGGCAATGAGCAGTTCTTC.

The rearrangement links TRBV6-1 to TRBJ2-1, with 10 bases lining up with TRBD2. This CDR3 region has 14 residues. Germline assignment: CDR1 MNHNS and CDR2 SASEGT. V was pared by 6 bases and J by 4 bases, with 3 bases of the junction left unmatched. Here the CDR3 DNA reads TGTGCCAGCAGAGGACTAGCGGAGTACAATGAGCAGTTCTTC. Encoded protein: CASRGLAEYNEQFF.

In its sample, this clone was seen a few times. Likely a read error: the CDR3 ends without its conserved phenylalanine or tryptophan. The gene calls are TRBV28 and TRBJ1-5, with D possibly matching TRBD1 (5 bases). The germline V and J ends were trimmed by 4 bases and 2 bases, with 6 bases remaining between them. The CDR3 is 13 amino acids. Germline CDR1 and CDR2: MDHEN and SYDVKM. The CDR3 sequence: CASSWGGNQPQHV. The CDR3 coding sequence is TGTGCCAGCAGTTGGGGCGGCAATCAGCCCCAGCATGTT.

The chain uses TRBV29-1 and TRBJ2-3, with a tentative D call TRBD1 (6 bases). The V end was cut by 5 bases, the J end by 1 base, with 10 bases between. Germline lookup yields CDR1 SQVTM and CDR2 ANQGSEA. The CDR3 contains 13 residues. The CDR3 spells CSVINRGTDTQYF. CDR3 DNA sequence: TGCAGCGTTATTAACAGGGGCACAGATACGCAGTATTTT.

The J gene is TRBJ2-4, the V gene TRBV6-6; D is unclear. Germline V gene sequence: CDR1 MNHNY, CDR2 SVGAGI (reference sequence). V gave up 8 bases and J gave up 3 bases, with 14 bases separating them. This CDR3 is built from 14 residues. Here the CDR3 reads CASGHHPDKNIQYF. The CDR3, as DNA: TGTGCCAGCGGGCACCATCCGGACAAAAACATTCAGTACTTC.

This clone was seen a few times. This chain links TRBV19 with TRBJ2-3; 7 bases line up with TRBD1. Per germline, CDR1 LNHDA and CDR2 SQIVND (reference sequence). This CDR3 contains 15 residues. V shed 1 base, J shed 2 bases, and the junction held 3 bases outside the gene matches. CDR3 sequence (DNA): TGTGCCAGTAGTATAGGGGGACAGTACACAGATACGCAGTATTTT. This gives the protein CASSIGGQYTDTQYF.

The V call is TRBV6-5, the J call TRBJ2-3, with TRBD2 matching 9 bases. The V and J ends lost 4 bases and 2 bases, in that order; junction bases with no gene match: 4. Germline V gene data show CDR1 as MNHEY and CDR2 as SVGAGI. The CDR3 has 15 amino acids. CDR3 DNA: TGTGCCAGCAGTTCGAGCGGGAGGAACACAGATACGCAGTATTTT. This translates into CASSSSGRNTDTQYF.

This rearrangement joins TRBV9 to TRBJ2-3; D is perhaps TRBD2 (7 bases). Germline loops: CDR1 SGDLS, CDR2 YYNGEE. The CDR3 runs to 14 residues. Trimming shortened V by 6 bases and J by 4 bases, and 15 bases separated the two germline ends. The CDR3 bases are TGTGCCAGCACCGGAGGGGGGGGCGCAGATACGCAGTATTTT. Translated, it gives CASTGGGGADTQYF. The full variable domain, in which reference TRBV9 and TRBJ2-3 provide the parts outside the CDR3, is DSGVTQTPKHLITATGQRVTLRCSPRSGDLSVYWYQQSLDQGLQFLIQYYNGEERAKGNILERFSAQQFPDLHSELNLSSLELGDSALYFCASTGGGGADTQYFGPGTRLTVL.

The sample holds one count of this clone. V is TRBV7-2 and J is TRBJ1-4; 8 bases are shared with TRBD1. Germline CDR1 and CDR2: SGHTA and FQGNSA. V gave up 5 bases and J gave up 8 bases; unmatched junction bases: 10. The CDR3 sequence is 15 residues long. The CDR3 is CASSLSQGAREKLFF. CDR3 bases: TGTGCCAGCAGCCTATCCCAGGGGGCGAGGGAAAAACTGTTTTTT.